The T cell receptor beta chain described here comes from a study of CD8 T cells in ankylosing spondylitis. Study outcomes and limitations: What seemed typical of ankylosing spondylitis blood was a TCR beta motif built from about 8 highly homologous variants. Significant enrichment of disease-linked clones was reportedly seen in matched ankylosing spondylitis synovial fluid.

Via MiXCR, TCRdb re-called the 5' RACE reads, giving one row per CDR3 protein. The sample has 150,000 to 200,000 distinct CDR3 sequences, 13% seen once; the top ten hold approximately 9.9%. The sample holds many counts of this clonotype. Its specificity is unknown. Deletions cut 3 bases from V and 4 bases from J, with 7 bases between. Looked up from germline, CDR1 is MGHRA and CDR2 is YSYEKL. CDR3 length equals 13 residues. This clonotype originated in a female donor with ankylosing spondylitis or in good health (not recorded which). J is TRBJ1-3 and V is TRBV4-1; TRBD1 might be the D (6 bases). What was sequenced was blood, either unsorted or a sorted T cell fraction (not recorded which). The CDR3, as DNA: TGCGCCAGCAGCCAGGGGACAGGAAACACCATATATTTT. It encodes CASSQGTGNTIYF.